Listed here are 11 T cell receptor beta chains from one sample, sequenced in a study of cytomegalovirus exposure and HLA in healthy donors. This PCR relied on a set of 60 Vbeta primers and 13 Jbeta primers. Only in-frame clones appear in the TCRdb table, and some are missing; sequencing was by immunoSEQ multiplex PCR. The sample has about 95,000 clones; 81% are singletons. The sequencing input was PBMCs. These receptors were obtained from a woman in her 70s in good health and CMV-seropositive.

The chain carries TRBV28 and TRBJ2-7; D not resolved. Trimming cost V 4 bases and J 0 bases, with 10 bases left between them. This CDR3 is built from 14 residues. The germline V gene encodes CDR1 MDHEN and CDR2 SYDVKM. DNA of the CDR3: TGTGCCAGCAGTTCAGCGTACGACTCCTACGAGCAGTACTTC. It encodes CASSSAYDSYEQYF.

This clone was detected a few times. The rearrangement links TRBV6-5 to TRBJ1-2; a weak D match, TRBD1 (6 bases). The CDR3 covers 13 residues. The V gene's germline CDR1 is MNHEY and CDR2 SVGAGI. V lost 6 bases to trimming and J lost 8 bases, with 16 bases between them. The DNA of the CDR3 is TGTGCCAGCAGGTTACAGGGAAAAGAAGGCTACACCTTC. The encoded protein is CASRLQGKEGYTF.

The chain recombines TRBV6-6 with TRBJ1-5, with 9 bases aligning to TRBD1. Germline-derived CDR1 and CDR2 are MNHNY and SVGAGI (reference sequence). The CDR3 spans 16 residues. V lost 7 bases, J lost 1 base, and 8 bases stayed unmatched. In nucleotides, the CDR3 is TGTGCCAGCACCCGAGGACAGGGGAAGAGCAATCAGCCCCAGCATTTT. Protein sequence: CASTRGQGKSNQPQHF.

DNA for the CDR3: TGTGCCAGCAGCTTAGTTTCAGCGGGAGGAGTGCAGTACTTC. Its translation: CASSLVSAGGVQYF. The chain joins TRBV11-3 to TRBJ2-7; 9 bases align to TRBD2. Germline loops: CDR1 SGHNT, CDR2 YENEEA. Trimming took 1 base from V and 9 from J; bases not matched to a gene: 7. The CDR3 spans 14 residues. The variable domain in full, completed from reference TRBV11-3 and TRBJ2-7, reads EAGVVQSPRYKIIEKKQPVAFWCNPISGHNTLYWYLQNLGQGPELLIRYENEEAVDDSQLPKDRFSAERLKGVDSTLKIQPAELGDSAVYLCASSLVSAGGVQYFGPGTRLTVT.

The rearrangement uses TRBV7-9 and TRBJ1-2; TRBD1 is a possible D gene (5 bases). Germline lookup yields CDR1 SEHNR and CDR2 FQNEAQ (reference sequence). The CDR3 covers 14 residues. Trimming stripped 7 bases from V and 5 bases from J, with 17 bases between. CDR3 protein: CASTRPDGGYGYTF. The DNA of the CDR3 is TGTGCCAGCACCCGACCGGACGGGGGGTATGGCTACACCTTC.

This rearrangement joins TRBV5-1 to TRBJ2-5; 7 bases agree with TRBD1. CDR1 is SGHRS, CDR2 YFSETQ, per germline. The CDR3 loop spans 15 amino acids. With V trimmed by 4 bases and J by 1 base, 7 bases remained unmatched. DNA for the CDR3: TGCGCCAGCAGCACTACAGGGGTTCCCCAAGAGACCCAGTACTTC. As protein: CASSTTGVPQETQYF.

Here the CDR3 reads CASSTGDSQETQYF. In nucleotides, the CDR3 is TGTGCCAGCAGTACAGGGGATTCGCAAGAGACCCAGTACTTC. The chain has TRBV27 and TRBJ2-5; TRBD1 agrees at 7 bases. The CDR3 extends over 14 amino acids. The ends lost 5 bases at V and 2 bases at J; junction bases unmatched: 5. Germline CDR1 MNHEY, CDR2 SMNVEV (reference sequence).

This CDR3 is CASSTGRGETQYF. The CDR3 nucleotides are TGCGCCAGCAGCACTGGGCGGGGGGAGACCCAGTACTTC. V gene TRBV5-1 combines with J gene TRBJ2-5; TRBD2 matches at 7 bases. The germline CDR1 and CDR2 sequences are SGHRS and YFSETQ. V dropped 4 bases and J dropped 5; count of bases not matched to a gene: 5. CDR3 length: 13 amino acids.

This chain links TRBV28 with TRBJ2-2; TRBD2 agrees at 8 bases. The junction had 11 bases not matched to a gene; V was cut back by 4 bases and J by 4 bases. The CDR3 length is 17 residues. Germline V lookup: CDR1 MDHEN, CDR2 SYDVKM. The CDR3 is CASSSSSSGSLTGELFF. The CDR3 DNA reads TGTGCCAGCAGTTCCTCCTCCAGCGGGAGCCTCACCGGGGAGCTGTTTTTT.

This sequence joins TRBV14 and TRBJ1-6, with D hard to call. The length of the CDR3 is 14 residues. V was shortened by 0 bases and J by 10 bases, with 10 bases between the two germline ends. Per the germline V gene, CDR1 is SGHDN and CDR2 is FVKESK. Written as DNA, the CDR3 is TGTGCCAGCAGCCAAGATCGGGGTTGGTCACCCCTCCACTTT. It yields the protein CASSQDRGWSPLHF.

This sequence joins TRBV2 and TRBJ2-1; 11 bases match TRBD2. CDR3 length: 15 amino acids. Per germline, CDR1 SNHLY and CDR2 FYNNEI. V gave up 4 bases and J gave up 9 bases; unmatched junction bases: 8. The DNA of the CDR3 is TGTGCCAGCAGTGTAACTAGCGGGAGTAGGGGTGAGCAGTTCTTC. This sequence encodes CASSVTSGSRGEQFF.